This T cell receptor (beta chain) emerged from a study of regulatory T cells in long-lasting Graves disease. Study as a whole: Newly diagnosed Graves' patients took antithyroid drugs under 3 months.

Study-wide results and limits: The TCR repertoire of persistent Graves' patients was less diverse than that of newly diagnosed ones. Whereas new patients shared about a thousand public clonotypes, persistent patients shared more, at a few thousand.

For this clonotype: Its antigen is not known.

Combining iRepertoire HTBI primers with Arm-PCR of CDR3 regions, the authors built TCR beta libraries. TCRdb fed the multiplex PCR reads into MiXCR, producing one record per CDR3 protein. The sample yields some 370,000 distinct CDR3 sequences, 12% seen once. The sample's time point: newly diagnosed GD, antithyroid drugs for less than 3 months. PBMCs provided the RNA from which the TCR library was made. These data were likewise used in another study, on T cells in Graves' hyperthyroidism and ophthalmopathy.

The clonotype comes from a woman aged 18 to 35 with Graves disease. Sequencing used peripheral blood mononuclear cells (PBMCs), obtained at new diagnosis, from a patient treated with antithyroid drugs.

This CDR3 reads CASSSPTGSGGLPGGELFF. The DNA of the CDR3 is TGTGCCAGCAGTTCCCCAACAGGGAGCGGGGGGCTCCCCGGCGGGGAGCTGTTTTTT. The chain combines TRBV6-2 or TRBV6-3 with TRBJ2-2; 9 nucleotides line up with TRBD2. V trimming: 4 bases; J trimming: 7 bases; junction bases outside the gene matches: 19. Germline lookup yields CDR1 MNHEY and CDR2 SVGEGT. CDR3 length equals 19 residues.